This is a list of T cell receptor beta chains from one sample in a study of T cells in Graves' hyperthyroidism and ophthalmopathy. MiXCR, run by TCRdb on the multiplex PCR reads, gives a single entry per CDR3 protein. The sample records around 580,000 distinct CDR3 sequences, roughly 46% being singletons. Material: peripheral blood or thyroid tissue (not recorded which). These receptors came from a woman between 18 and 29 years old with Graves' hyperthyroidism. The CDR3 runs from the conserved cysteine through the conserved F or W. The D gene is left open where the match is weak. Clone size is given for some rows only: seen once, a few or many times, or a class if the clone is expanded.

d_call j_call clone_size v_call cdr3_length cdr3_aa cdr3_nt
TRBD2 TRBJ2-2 few TRBV7-8 14 CASSLGRLAGELFF TGTGCCAGCAGCTTGGGCCGACTAGCTGGAGAGCTGTTTTTT
TRBD1 TRBJ2-7 many TRBV20-1 12 CSAPGQGVEQYF TGCAGTGCCCCGGGACAGGGAGTTGAGCAGTACTTC
- TRBJ2-7 - TRBV20-1 16 CSARDLEGGDSNEQYF TGCAGTGCTAGAGATTTGGAAGGGGGGGACAGCAATGAGCAGTACTTC
TRBD2 TRBJ2-6 once TRBV7-6 18 CASSLLAGPTAGANVLTF TGTGCCAGCAGCCTTCTAGCGGGACCGACCGCTGGGGCCAACGTCCTGACTTTC
- TRBJ1-2 - TRBV2 12 CASGGTNYGYTF TGTGCCAGCGGAGGAACTAACTATGGCTACACCTTC
- TRBJ1-6 - TRBV7-3 16 CASSLGPQLYNSPLHF TGTGCCAGCAGCTTGGGGCCTCAACTCTATAATTCACCCCTCCACTTT
- TRBJ2-2 many TRBV7-8 15 CASSFPGLTEGELFF TGTGCCAGCAGCTTCCCAGGACTAACGGAGGGGGAGCTGTTTTTT
TRBD1 TRBJ1-2 many TRBV24-1 16 CATSDLPGQVNYGYTF TGTGCCACCAGTGATTTGCCGGGACAGGTGAACTATGGCTACACCTTC
- TRBJ2-5 - TRBV7-9 14 CASSLAKERETQYF TGTGCCAGCAGCTTAGCGAAGGAGAGGGAGACCCAGTACTTC
- TRBJ1-6 few TRBV3-1 18 CASSQGRTASSYNSPLHF TGTGCCAGCAGCCAAGGACGGACAGCGAGCTCCTATAATTCACCCCTCCACTTT
TRBD2 TRBJ2-2 many TRBV7-9 19 CASSSTLWAGGTNTGELFF TGTGCCAGCAGCTCTACTCTATGGGCGGGAGGGACGAACACCGGGGAGCTGTTTTTT
- TRBJ1-6 - TRBV19 9 CAARGPLHF TGTGCCGCCCGAGGACCCCTCCACTTT
- TRBJ2-3 many TRBV7-2 14 CASSLLGQSDTQYF TGTGCCAGCAGCTTACTAGGACAGTCAGATACGCAGTATTTT
- TRBJ1-5 many TRBV5-1 15 CASSPEDSSNQPQHF TGCGCCAGCAGCCCGGAGGACAGTAGCAATCAGCCCCAGCATTTT
- TRBJ1-2 - TRBV10-3 14 CAISDGAGVHGYTF TGTGCCATCAGTGATGGAGCAGGGGTACATGGCTACACCTTC
TRBD2 TRBJ2-2 - TRBV5-1 17 CASSLFTRGSVAGELFF TGCGCCAGCAGCTTGTTTACTCGCGGGAGTGTCGCCGGGGAGCTGTTTTTT
- TRBJ1-1 many TRBV7-6 14 CASSPNQAHTEAFF TGTGCCAGCAGTCCAAACCAGGCCCACACTGAAGCTTTCTTT
- TRBJ2-7 many TRBV2 11 CASGALDEQYF TGTGCCAGCGGGGCTCTTGACGAGCAGTACTTC